The 26 T cell receptor beta chains in this list originate from one sample, sequenced in a study of T-cell reconstitution after alpha-beta-depleted transplantation in children. Library preparation (for TCRbeta) was performed with unique molecular identifiers. MiXCR, applied by TCRdb to the PCR reads, yields one record per CDR3 protein. The data contain a few hundred thousand distinct CDR3 sequences, 10% to 15% of them singletons. Material: PBMCs, mostly from graft donor cells, obtained 360 days after TCRalphabeta/CD19-depleted stem cell transplant. These receptors were collected from a male patient aged 10 to 17 who had a stem cell transplant for acute myeloid leukemia, so the T cells may come from the graft donor.

Ten or more counts support this clonotype. The J gene is TRBJ2-5, the V gene TRBV29-1; D is perhaps TRBD2 (6 bases). Germline-derived CDR1 and CDR2 are SQVTM and ANQGSEA. Trimming removed 8 bases at V and 3 bases at J, with 19 bases between. This CDR3 has 14 amino acids. CDR3 sequence (DNA): TGCAGCTTGGGGGAGGCCCTGGGGGAAGAGACCCAGTACTTC. It translates to CSLGEALGEETQYF.

Concerning this clonotype itself: The junction shows a germline mismatch at one end, possibly a read error. The chain recombines TRBV15 with TRBJ2-6; maybe TRBD1 (5 bases). CDR1 LNHNV and CDR2 YYDKDF come from the germline V gene (reference sequence). There are 17 residues in the CDR3. Here the CDR3 reads CATRPGRYPSGAYVLTF. For the CDR3, the DNA is TGTGCCACCAGGCCGGGCAGGTACCCCTCTGGGGCCTACGTCCTGACTTTC. Variable domain in full (rest from reference TRBV15 and TRBJ2-6): DAMVIQNPRYQVTQFGKPVTLSCSQTLNHNVMYWYQQKSSQAPKLLFHYYDKDFNNEADTPDNFQSRRPNTSFCFLDIRSPGLGDTAMYLCATRPGRYPSGAYVLTFGAGSRLTVL.

This clonotype has a handful of counts. The chain carries TRBV11-3 and TRBJ2-7; D perhaps matches TRBD1 (5 bases). CDR1 is SGHNT, CDR2 YENEEA, per germline. The CDR3 is 14 amino acids. Trimming removed 5 bases at V and 2 bases at J, with 13 bases between. CDR3 amino acids: CASSPHPGTYEQYF. The CDR3, as DNA: TGTGCCAGCAGCCCCCACCCAGGGACCTACGAGCAGTACTTC.

This clonotype turned up a few times. The chain combines TRBV7-2 with TRBJ1-2; the D is unclear. Germline CDR1 reads SGHTA; CDR2 reads FQGNSA. V was shortened by 0 bases and J by 3 bases, with 8 bases between the two germline ends. The CDR3 runs to 14 residues. Here the CDR3 DNA reads TGTGCCAGCAGCTTAGCCCCGAAGGACTATGGCTACACCTTC. Its translation is CASSLAPKDYGYTF.

This chain connects TRBV4-2 to TRBJ2-3, with 7 bases that match TRBD1. The CDR3 covers 20 residues. V shed 1 base and J 5 bases; nucleotides not matched to a gene: 21. Per germline, CDR1 LGHNA and CDR2 YNFKEQ. CDR3 DNA sequence: TGTGCCAGCAGCCAAGGACCCAGATCCTACAGAGGGGGCCGGAAAGATACGCAGTATTTT. This encodes CASSQGPRSYRGGRKDTQYF.

This clonotype was seen at least ten times. The junction differs from germline at one of its ends, possibly a read error. The chain joins TRBV6-2 or TRBV6-3 to TRBJ2-7; D not resolved. Germline V lookup: CDR1 MNHEY, CDR2 SVGEGT. The CDR3 is made up of 15 amino acids. CDR3 in DNA: TGTGCCAGCCGTTACCTGGTCTCAACCTCCTACGAGCAGTACTTC. Amino acid sequence: CASRYLVSTSYEQYF.

The rearrangement joins TRBV20-1 to TRBJ2-1, with D unresolved. CDR3 length: 18 residues. V lost 3 bases to trimming and J lost 1 base, with 22 bases between them. Germline CDR1 and CDR2: DFQATT and SNEGSKA (reference sequence). Written as DNA, the CDR3 is TGCAGTGCTAGCCTAAATTGGTGGGGAAAGGAGTCCTACAATGAGCAGTTCTTC. Protein sequence: CSASLNWWGKESYNEQFF.

The table lists this clonotype with a few counts. The CDR3 DNA reads TGCGCCAGCAGCTTGAACAAAGCTAATGAAAAACTGTTTTTT. It codes for CASSLNKANEKLFF. The chain couples TRBV5-1 to TRBJ1-4, with unresolved D. The V and J ends lost 1 base and 3 bases respectively, with 7 bases between them. There are 14 residues in the CDR3. Germline V gene data show CDR1 as SGHRS and CDR2 as YFSETQ.

The rearrangement links TRBV18 to TRBJ2-7; 8 bases are a match to TRBD2. The germline CDR1 and CDR2 sequences are KGHSH and LQKENI. V dropped 5 bases and J dropped 4; count of bases not matched to a gene: 10. The CDR3 has 15 residues. CDR3 sequence reads: CASSIAGNAWYEQYF. The CDR3 nucleotides are TGTGCCAGCTCAATAGCGGGAAACGCGTGGTACGAGCAGTACTTC.

This clonotype was recorded a few times. The chain joins TRBV7-2 to TRBJ2-3, with 11 bases that match TRBD2. This CDR3 contains 17 residues. Germline V gene lookup returns CDR1 SGHTA and CDR2 FQGNSA. V was clipped by 4 bases and J by 2 bases; unmatched bases: 8. CDR3 amino acids: CASSSPSGRYNTDTQYF. In DNA, the CDR3 is TGTGCCAGCAGCTCCCCTAGCGGGAGGTATAACACAGATACGCAGTATTTT.

The V gene is TRBV29-1, the J gene TRBJ2-7; 7 bases are shared with TRBD1. The germline V gene has CDR1 SQVTM and CDR2 ANQGSEA. Germline trimming cut 7 bases from V and 0 bases from J; bases unmatched to any gene: 6. The CDR3 has 13 amino acids. The CDR3 DNA reads TGCAGCGGGGGGACAGTCCTCTCCTACGAGCAGTACTTC. Its translation: CSGGTVLSYEQYF.

CDR3 nucleotide sequence: TGTGCCAGCAGTCTCCGGGACCCTACCTACGAGCAGTACTTC. This encodes CASSLRDPTYEQYF. The rearrangement links TRBV27 to TRBJ2-7; D is perhaps TRBD1 or TRBD2 (5 bases each). CDR1 is MNHEY, CDR2 SMNVEV, per germline (reference sequence). The CDR3 length is 14 residues. V was cut by 5 bases and J by 2 bases, with 13 bases left in between.

This clonotype was seen only a few times. This chain joins TRBV27 and TRBJ1-1; TRBD1 aligns across 7 bases. Per germline, CDR1 MNHEY and CDR2 SMNVEV (reference sequence). The CDR3 covers 13 residues. V dropped 5 bases and J dropped 9; count of bases not matched to a gene: 9. The CDR3 reads CASSLTGTAKAFF. In DNA form, the CDR3 reads TGTGCCAGCAGTCTGACCGGGACAGCCAAAGCTTTCTTT.

This chain uses TRBV5-6 with TRBJ2-5, with D tentatively TRBD2 (5 bases). This CDR3 is built from 15 residues. The V gene lost 0 bases and the J gene lost 2 bases, with 11 bases spanning the gap. Germline lookup yields CDR1 SGHDT and CDR2 YYEEEE. CDR3 sequence reads: CASSLERYLQETQYF. CDR3 DNA sequence: TGTGCCAGCAGCTTGGAGCGGTACCTGCAAGAGACCCAGTACTTC.

This clonotype was seen only a few times. This chain connects TRBV7-9 to TRBJ2-1, with TRBD2 identical over 8 bases. V was clipped by 7 bases and J by 7 bases; unmatched bases: 15. CDR1 and CDR2 from the germline V gene are SEHNR and FQNEAQ (reference sequence). This CDR3 is built from 16 residues. CDR3 in amino acids: CASNGAGGLLWNEQFF. DNA of the CDR3: TGTGCCAGCAACGGGGCGGGAGGCCTCCTATGGAATGAGCAGTTCTTC.

The sample holds a few counts of this clonotype. The chain couples TRBV5-6 to TRBJ2-1; 10 bases map to TRBD2. The germline V gene has CDR1 SGHDT and CDR2 YYEEEE. This CDR3 is built from 16 residues. V lost 4 bases and J lost 7; bases outside the gene matches: 11. The CDR3 DNA is TGTGCCAGCAGCCGAATTAGCGGGAGGCCCAGGAATGAGCAGTTCTTC. This codes for CASSRISGRPRNEQFF.

J is TRBJ2-1 and V is TRBV27; 8 bases match TRBD2. Germline CDR1 is MNHEY and CDR2 is SMNVEV (reference sequence). Unmatched junction bases numbered 2, after V lost 4 bases and J lost 3 bases. CDR3 size: 14 residues. The CDR3 DNA sequence: TGTGCCAGCAGTTGGGCGGGAGGCTACAATGAGCAGTTCTTC. This translates into CASSWAGGYNEQFF.

The V gene is TRBV5-1, the J gene TRBJ1-2; D may be TRBD1 (5 bases). There are 15 residues in the CDR3. The V and J ends lost 0 bases and 5 bases respectively, with 14 bases between them. Per germline, CDR1 SGHRS and CDR2 YFSETQ. The CDR3 loop reads CASSLARGVSYGYTF. The DNA of the CDR3 is TGCGCCAGCAGCTTGGCGCGGGGGGTGTCGTATGGCTACACCTTC. Together with reference TRBV5-1 and TRBJ1-2, the CDR3 gives the full variable domain: KAGVTQTPRYLIKTRGQQVTLSCSPISGHRSVSWYQQTPGQGLQFLFEYFSETQRNKGNFPGRFSGRQFSNSRSEMNVSTLELGDSALYLCASSLARGVSYGYTFGSGTRLTVV.

This chain joins TRBV29-1 and TRBJ1-2, with 7 nucleotides matching TRBD1. Germline CDR1 and CDR2: SQVTM and ANQGSEA. The CDR3 consists of 14 residues. After removal of 7 bases from V and 8 bases from J, the junction contained 16 bases not matched to a gene. The CDR3 nucleotides are TGCAGCGCCATAAAAATGACAGGGAAGGGGGGCTACACCTTC. Its translation is CSAIKMTGKGGYTF.

The rearrangement joins TRBV6-2 or TRBV6-3 to TRBJ2-3; D possibly corresponds to TRBD1 (6 bases). V was trimmed by 5 bases and J by 10 bases, leaving 13 bases between them. This CDR3 has 12 amino acids. Germline lookup yields CDR1 MNHEY and CDR2 SVGEGT. Here the CDR3 DNA reads TGTGCCAGCAGTCCGACAGGCCCATCGCAGTATTTT. Protein product: CASSPTGPSQYF.

The CDR3 loop is CASYTTAGRNTGELFF. In DNA form, the CDR3 reads TGTGCCAGCTACACAACTGCGGGCCGGAACACCGGGGAGCTGTTTTTT. This chain connects TRBV18 to TRBJ2-2; a weak D match, TRBD2 (5 bases). The CDR3 extends over 16 amino acids. V lost 7 bases and J 1 base, leaving 16 bases between the germline ends. Germline V gene sequence: CDR1 KGHSH, CDR2 LQKENI.

In its sample, this clonotype was seen many times. The genes are TRBV20-1 and TRBJ2-2, with D tentatively TRBD2 (6 bases). Trimming left V 5 bases short and J 0 bases short, with 10 bases between. Germline CDR1 DFQATT, CDR2 SNEGSKA (reference sequence). This CDR3 has 14 amino acids. The CDR3 is CSASTRANTGELFF. As DNA, the CDR3 is TGCAGTGCTTCGACTAGGGCGAACACCGGGGAGCTGTTTTTT.

The CDR3 loop reads CASSFEGRAYNEQFF. The CDR3 DNA follows: TGTGCCAGCAGTTTCGAGGGGAGGGCCTACAATGAGCAGTTCTTC. The chain combines TRBV28 with TRBJ2-1; 7 positions match TRBD2. The CDR3 contains 15 residues. Germline V gene lookup returns CDR1 MDHEN and CDR2 SYDVKM. After removal of 3 bases from V and 2 bases from J, the junction contained 4 bases not matched to a gene.

This clonotype came up many times. At one end, the junction sequence differs from germline, possibly due to a read error. The chain employs TRBV5-1 and TRBJ2-7; D gene ambiguous. This CDR3 is built from 12 residues. Germline V CDR1 and CDR2: SGHRS, YFSETQ. CDR3 nucleotides: TGTGCCAGCAGCTCGGGTCCTTACGAGCAGTACTTC. Its translation is CASSSGPYEQYF.

The rearrangement links TRBV29-1 to TRBJ2-7; 9 positions agree with TRBD1. Per germline, CDR1 SQVTM and CDR2 ANQGSEA. V shed 7 bases, J shed 5 bases, and the junction held 12 bases outside the gene matches. The CDR3 has 14 amino acids. The CDR3 nucleotides are TGCAGCGCCACCACTTACAGGGGGCGTAACGAGCAGTACTTC. Translation gives CSATTYRGRNEQYF.

The chain links TRBV24-1 to TRBJ2-1, with 9 nucleotides matching TRBD2. V trimming: 4 bases; J trimming: 8 bases; junction bases outside the gene matches: 14. The CDR3 extends over 17 amino acids. Germline assignment: CDR1 KGHDR and CDR2 SFDVKD. The CDR3 DNA is TGTGCCACCAGTGACCGTAGCGGGAGCGTTCCTATCGATGAGCAGTTCTTC. This encodes CATSDRSGSVPIDEQFF.